Each of the 17 T cell receptor beta chains below was sequenced from the same sample in a study of T cell repertoires in cytomegalovirus infection. In TCRdb, the reads were re-called with MiXCR into one record per CDR3 protein. Of roughly 300,000 distinct CDR3 sequences in the sample, roughly 9.5% were seen once. The specimen sequenced was PBMCs. The receptors here all came from a human donor in good health (CMV status not recorded). Some clones in this sample may be carry-over from other donors' samples.

This clonotype was counted only a few times. This chain connects TRBV5-1 to TRBJ2-7; D perhaps matches TRBD1 (6 bases). The CDR3 runs 14 residues. Trimming pared 4 bases from V and 0 bases from J, leaving 11 bases between. Looked up from germline, CDR1 is SGHRS and CDR2 is YFSETQ. The CDR3: CASSRTAHSYEQYF. The CDR3 nucleotides are TGCGCCAGCAGCAGGACAGCGCACTCCTACGAGCAGTACTTC.

This clonotype has ten or more counts. This chain links TRBV7-8 with TRBJ2-1, with 8 bases lining up with TRBD2. Germline values: CDR1 SGHVS, CDR2 FQNEAQ. With 5 bases clipped from V and 3 bases from J, the junction kept 9 bases outside the gene matches. There are 16 residues in the CDR3. CDR3 sequence (DNA): TGTGCCAGCAGCCCTACTAGCGGAGCACTCTACAATGAGCAGTTCTTC. As protein: CASSPTSGALYNEQFF. The variable domain in full, with the rest retrieved from reference TRBV7-8 and TRBJ2-1, is GAGVSQSPRYKVAKRGQDVALRCDPISGHVSLFWYQQALGQGPEFLTYFQNEAQLDKSGLPSDRFFAERPEGSVSTLKIQRTQQEDSAVYLCASSPTSGALYNEQFFGPGTRLTVL.

The V call is TRBV7-9, the J call TRBJ1-2; D is uncertain. Germline CDR1 SEHNR, CDR2 FQNEAQ (reference sequence). V dropped 5 bases and J dropped 2 bases, with 12 bases sitting between them. CDR3 length: 14 amino acids. This chain's CDR3 is CASSPLDGNYGYTF. The DNA of the CDR3 is TGTGCCAGCAGCCCCCTGGACGGAAACTATGGCTACACCTTC.

This chain links TRBV7-3 with TRBJ2-5; D unclear. The CDR3 spans 15 residues. V was trimmed by 2 bases and J by 1 base, leaving 11 bases between them. Looked up from germline, CDR1 is SGHTA and CDR2 is FQGTGA. The DNA for the CDR3 is TGTGCCAGCAGCTTACATCCGGCACTCCAAGAGACCCAGTACTTC. As protein: CASSLHPALQETQYF.

The V and J genes are TRBV6-2 or TRBV6-3 and TRBJ2-2; a possible D gene is TRBD2 (5 bases). Germline V gives CDR1 MNHEY, CDR2 SVGEGT. With 5 bases removed from V and 6 bases from J, the gap between germline ends came to 19 bases. CDR3 length equals 16 residues. The CDR3 is CASSRLTPRGAGELFF. The CDR3 DNA follows: TGTGCCAGCAGTCGACTGACTCCCCGGGGAGCCGGGGAGCTGTTTTTT.

This clonotype was recorded many times. The rearrangement links TRBV7-9 to TRBJ2-5, with D possibly matching TRBD1 (5 bases). The V end was cut by 3 bases, the J end by 3 bases, with 11 bases between. Germline-derived CDR1 and CDR2 are SEHNR and FQNEAQ (reference sequence). The CDR3 runs 14 residues. CDR3 in DNA: TGTGCCAGCAGCTTGGGGCGAATAGAAGAGACCCAGTACTTC. Translated: CASSLGRIEETQYF.

This clonotype was observed many times. The chain links TRBV7-6 to TRBJ1-2; possibly TRBD1 for D (6 bases). Trimming took 6 bases from V and 0 from J, leaving 17 bases between them. The CDR3 loop spans 16 amino acids. Per germline, CDR1 SGHVS and CDR2 FNYEAQ. The CDR3 region is CASSRAGALTNYGYTF. The CDR3 coding sequence is TGTGCCAGCAGTCGCGCAGGGGCATTGACTAACTATGGCTACACCTTC.

Many counts were recorded for this clonotype. V gene TRBV7-8 combines with J gene TRBJ2-7, with D uncertain. V was cut by 5 bases and J by 0 bases, with 5 bases left in between. Germline V lookup: CDR1 SGHVS, CDR2 FQNEAQ. The CDR3 consists of 12 residues. The DNA for the CDR3 is TGTGCCAGCAGCCCAGGCTCCTACGAGCAGTACTTC. This translates into CASSPGSYEQYF. Combining the CDR3 with reference TRBV7-8 and TRBJ2-7 gives the whole variable domain GAGVSQSPRYKVAKRGQDVALRCDPISGHVSLFWYQQALGQGPEFLTYFQNEAQLDKSGLPSDRFFAERPEGSVSTLKIQRTQQEDSAVYLCASSPGSYEQYFGPGTRLTVT.

This clonotype was detected ten times or more. The J gene is TRBJ2-3, the V gene TRBV11-3, with TRBD2 identical over 8 bases. Losses at the gene ends were 6 bases for V and 4 bases for J; bases not matched to a gene: 9. This CDR3 region has 15 residues. Germline loops: CDR1 SGHNT, CDR2 YENEEA. The CDR3 bases are TGTGCCAGCAGTCAGCGGGGGCCCGGTGCAGATACGCAGTATTTT. Translation gives CASSQRGPGADTQYF.

This chain links TRBV20-1 with TRBJ2-7; 7 positions match TRBD1. The germline V gene encodes CDR1 DFQATT and CDR2 SNEGSKA (reference sequence). There are 16 residues in the CDR3. V was pared by 1 base and J by 1 base, with 10 bases of the junction left unmatched. The CDR3 is CSARGGRGTFSYEQYF. The CDR3, as DNA: TGCAGTGCTAGAGGGGGCAGGGGGACGTTTTCCTACGAGCAGTACTTC.

This clonotype was seen ten or more times. The V call is TRBV7-9, the J call TRBJ2-1, with 7 bases identical to TRBD2. CDR1 and CDR2 from the germline V gene are SEHNR and FQNEAQ (reference sequence). The CDR3 spans 13 residues. The junction had 3 bases not matched to a gene; V was cut back by 1 base and J by 9 bases. CDR3 in DNA: TGTGCCAGCAGCTTAGGCGCGGGGGTTGAGCAGTTCTTC. Protein product: CASSLGAGVEQFF.

The table lists this clonotype with many counts. The chain couples TRBV4-1 to TRBJ1-1; D gene uncertain. Trimming removed 8 bases at V and 4 bases at J, with 14 bases between. The CDR3 has 13 residues. Germline CDR1 is MGHRA and CDR2 is YSYEKL. The CDR3 nucleotides are TGCGCCAGCGCGGCAGGACCGGCCACTGAAGCTTTCTTT. Translated: CASAAGPATEAFF.

This clonotype was seen ten or more times. The DNA for the CDR3 is TGTGCCAGCAGCCAAGGGCCGCCAAAAAACGAAGCTTTCTTT. Translating it yields CASSQGPPKNEAFF. This chain uses TRBV4-2 with TRBJ1-1, with no clear D. Germline assignment: CDR1 LGHNA and CDR2 YNFKEQ. The CDR3 is 14 residues long. The V end lost 1 base, the J end lost 8 bases, and 14 bases lay between the germline ends.

The sample holds many counts of this clonotype. The V call is TRBV7-2, the J call TRBJ1-5; 7 bases are a match to TRBD1. The CDR3 has 14 residues. Germline CDR1 SGHTA, CDR2 FQGNSA. The V gene end was trimmed by 5 bases and the J gene end by 9 bases; junction bases not matched to a gene: 10. CDR3 DNA sequence: TGTGCCAGCAGCCCAGGGACAGTCGACCGGCCCCAGCATTTT. As protein: CASSPGTVDRPQHF.

Many counts were recorded for this clonotype. The V call is TRBV7-6, the J call TRBJ2-2; 10 nucleotides match TRBD2. The V gene end was trimmed by 2 bases and the J gene end by 8 bases; junction bases not matched to a gene: 5. This CDR3 has 15 residues. Germline V gene data show CDR1 as SGHVS and CDR2 as FNYEAQ. The CDR3 here is CASSLIASGGGELFF. The CDR3 DNA reads TGTGCCAGCAGCTTAATCGCTAGCGGGGGAGGGGAGCTGTTTTTT.

V is TRBV10-3 and J is TRBJ1-1; D remains unclear. The CDR3 contains 14 residues. Germline-derived CDR1 and CDR2 are ENHRY and SYGVKD. Trimming removed 0 bases at V and 2 bases at J, with 7 bases between. This CDR3 reads CAISESISNTEAFF. CDR3 bases: TGTGCCATCAGTGAGTCCATCAGCAACACTGAAGCTTTCTTT.

This clonotype occurred a few times. V gene TRBV19 combines with J gene TRBJ2-7, with D unclear. The CDR3 length is 14 residues. Germline V gene data show CDR1 as LNHDA and CDR2 as SQIVND (reference sequence). Deletions cut 3 bases from V and 0 bases from J, with 9 bases between. In nucleotides, the CDR3 is TGTGCCAGTAGTATTCGCCCTAGCTCCTACGAGCAGTACTTC. Its protein is CASSIRPSSYEQYF.